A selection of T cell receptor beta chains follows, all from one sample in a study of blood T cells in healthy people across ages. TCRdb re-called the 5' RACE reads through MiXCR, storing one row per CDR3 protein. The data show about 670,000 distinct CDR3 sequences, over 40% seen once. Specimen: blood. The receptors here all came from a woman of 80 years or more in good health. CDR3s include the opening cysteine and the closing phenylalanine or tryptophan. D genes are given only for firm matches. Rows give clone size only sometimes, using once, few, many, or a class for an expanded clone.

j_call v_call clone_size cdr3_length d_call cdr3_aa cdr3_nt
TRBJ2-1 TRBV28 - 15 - CASSGVYPLTYEQFF TGTGCCAGCAGCGGCGTGTACCCTCTGACATATGAGCAGTTCTTC
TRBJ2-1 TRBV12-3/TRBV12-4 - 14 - CASTDGGSYNEQFF TGTGCCAGCACCGATGGGGGGTCCTACAATGAGCAGTTCTTC
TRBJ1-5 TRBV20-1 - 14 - CSARDGTGNQPQHF TGCAGTGCTAGAGACGGGACGGGGAATCAGCCCCAGCATTTT
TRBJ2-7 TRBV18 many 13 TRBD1 CASRSGTGHEQYF TGTGCCAGCAGATCCGGGACAGGGCACGAGCAGTACTTC
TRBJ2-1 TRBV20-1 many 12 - CSARTSRDKQFF TGCAGTGCTAGGACCTCCCGGGACAAGCAGTTCTTC
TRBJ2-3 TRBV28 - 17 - CASSSPLGQGWADTQYF TGTGCCAGCAGTTCCCCCTTAGGGCAGGGATGGGCAGATACGCAGTATTTT
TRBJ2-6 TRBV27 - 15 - CASSPRMSGANVLTF TGTGCCAGCAGTCCACGGATGTCCGGGGCCAACGTCCTGACTTTC
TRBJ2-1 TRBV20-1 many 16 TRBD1 CSATPGQGTLVNEQFF TGCAGTGCTACCCCGGGACAGGGGACCCTAGTTAATGAGCAGTTCTTC
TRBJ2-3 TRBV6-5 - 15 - CASSPQGMKTDTQYF TGTGCCAGCAGTCCACAGGGAATGAAGACAGATACGCAGTATTTT
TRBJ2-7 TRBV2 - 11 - CASSAEGEQYF TGTGCCAGCTCTGCGGAAGGGGAGCAGTACTTC
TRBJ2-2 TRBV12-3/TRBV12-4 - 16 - CASSLGVASNTGELFF TGTGCCAGCAGTTTAGGCGTAGCTTCGAACACCGGGGAGCTGTTTTTT
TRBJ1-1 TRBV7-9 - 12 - CASSTAFTEAFF TGTGCCAGCAGCACCGCTTTCACTGAAGCTTTCTTT
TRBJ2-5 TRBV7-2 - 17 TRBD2 CASSLVLAGGTQETQYF TGTGCCAGCAGCTTAGTACTAGCGGGGGGGACACAAGAGACCCAGTACTTC
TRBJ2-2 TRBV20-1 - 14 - CSSLPPGSPGELFF TGCAGTTCCCTCCCTCCAGGGAGCCCCGGGGAGCTGTTTTTT
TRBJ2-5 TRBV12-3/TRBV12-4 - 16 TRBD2 CASSSGLAGNLETQYF TGTGCCAGCAGTTCGGGACTAGCGGGGAATTTAGAGACCCAGTACTTC
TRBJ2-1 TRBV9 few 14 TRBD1 CASRRTGGLGEQFF TGTGCCAGCAGGCGGACAGGTGGGTTGGGTGAGCAGTTCTTC
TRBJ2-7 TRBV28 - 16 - CASSPINRTGPYEQYF TGTGCCAGCAGTCCTATAAATCGGACGGGTCCCTACGAGCAGTACTTC
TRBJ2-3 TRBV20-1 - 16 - CSAHTLAGASTDTQYF TGCAGTGCTCACACCCTCGCGGGCGCGAGCACAGATACGCAGTATTTT
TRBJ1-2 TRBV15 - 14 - CATSRADSNYGYTF TGTGCCACCAGCAGAGCGGACAGTAACTATGGCTACACCTTC
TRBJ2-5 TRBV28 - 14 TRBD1 CASSLTGFKETQYF TGTGCCAGCAGTTTGACAGGGTTCAAAGAGACCCAGTACTTC
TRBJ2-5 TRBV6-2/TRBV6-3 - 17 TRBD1 CASRPSWTGDPQETQYF TGTGCCAGCAGACCGAGCTGGACAGGGGATCCACAAGAGACCCAGTACTTC
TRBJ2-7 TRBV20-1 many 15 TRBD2 CSARVRTSGSYEQYF TGCAGTGCTAGAGTTCGGACTAGCGGGAGCTACGAGCAGTACTTC
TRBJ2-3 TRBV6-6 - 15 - CASSYSSPSTDAQYF TGTGCCAGTAGTTACTCGTCTCCTAGCACAGATGCGCAGTATTTT
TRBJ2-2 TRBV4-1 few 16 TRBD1 CASSPQGQGFPGELFF TGCGCCAGCAGCCCCCAGGGACAGGGCTTTCCCGGGGAGCTGTTTTTT
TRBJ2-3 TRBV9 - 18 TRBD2 CASSVGPTSGGVGDTQYF TGTGCCAGCAGCGTAGGCCCGACTAGCGGGGGGGTAGGAGATACGCAGTATTTT
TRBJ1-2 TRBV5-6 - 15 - CASSPWGRRNYGYTF TGTGCCAGCAGCCCTTGGGGGAGGAGGAACTATGGCTACACCTTC
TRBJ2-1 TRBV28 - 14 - CASSSGHRSNEQFF TGTGCCAGCAGTTCAGGACATCGGTCAAATGAGCAGTTCTTC
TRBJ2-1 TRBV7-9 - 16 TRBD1 CANSFSPGTGGNEQFF TGTGCCAACAGCTTTTCTCCCGGGACAGGGGGCAATGAGCAGTTCTTC
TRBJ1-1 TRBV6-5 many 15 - CASSGHIGGNTEAFF TGTGCCAGCAGTGGCCACATAGGGGGGAACACTGAAGCTTTCTTT
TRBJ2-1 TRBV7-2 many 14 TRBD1 CASSQGQGITEQFF TGTGCCAGCAGCCAGGGACAGGGGATTACGGAGCAGTTCTTC
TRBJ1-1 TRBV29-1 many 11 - CSVVSRTEAFF TGCAGCGTTGTTTCTAGGACAGAAGCTTTCTTT
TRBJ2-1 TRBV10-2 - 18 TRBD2 CASSEEASGHGGLYEQFF TGCGCCAGCAGTGAGGAGGCTAGCGGTCACGGAGGGTTATACGAGCAGTTCTTC
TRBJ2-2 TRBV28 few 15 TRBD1 CASSGTGVGTGELFF TGTGCCAGCAGTGGGACAGGGGTTGGGACCGGGGAGCTGTTTTTT
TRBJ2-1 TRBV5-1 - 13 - CASRPLGGNEQFF TGCGCCAGCAGACCCCTTGGGGGGAATGAGCAGTTCTTC